Following are 28 T cell receptor beta chains from one sample sequenced in a study of blood T cells in healthy people across ages. Together with a sample-barcoded 5' primer, a J-beta primer mix was included in a second PCR lasting about 6 to 11 cycles. MiXCR, run by TCRdb on the 5' RACE reads, gives a single entry per CDR3 protein. The table lists some 760,000 distinct CDR3 sequences, more than 20% of them singletons. These data are also associated with another study on T cells of mothers and their children.

The specimen was blood. The receptor source for this set is a boy aged 5-17 years in good health.

This clonotype came up a few times. The chain couples TRBV7-8 to TRBJ1-3; D might be TRBD1 (5 bases). V was cut by 0 bases and J by 5 bases, with 14 bases left in between. Germline V gene sequence: CDR1 SGHVS, CDR2 FQNEAQ. The CDR3 consists of 16 residues. The CDR3 DNA follows: TGTGCCAGCAGCTTAGCGCCTGGGGGGTTAAGAAACACCATATATTTT. This translates into CASSLAPGGLRNTIYF.

This clonotype showed up just a few times. This rearrangement joins TRBV24-1 to TRBJ2-3, with D uncertain. CDR3 length equals 11 residues. The V and J ends lost 5 bases and 3 bases respectively, with 2 bases between them. CDR1 and CDR2 (germline): KGHDR, SFDVKD. The CDR3 here is CATSGTDTQYF. In DNA, the CDR3 is TGTGCCACCAGTGGAACAGATACGCAGTATTTT.

J is TRBJ1-1 and V is TRBV21-1. TRBV21-1 is an annotated pseudogene. The CDR3 runs 16 residues. Here the CDR3 reads CASSKPGLETNTEAFF. The CDR3 coding sequence is TGTGCCAGCAGCAAACCGGGCCTAGAGACAAACACTGAAGCTTTCTTT.

This clonotype has just a few counts. This chain connects TRBV5-6 to TRBJ2-7; D gene ambiguous. Trimming pared 5 bases from V and 4 bases from J, leaving 16 bases between. There are 14 residues in the CDR3. Germline lookup yields CDR1 SGHDT and CDR2 YYEEEE. The CDR3 region has the DNA TGTGCCAGCAGTAGCTCCTGGACGCCATACGAGCAGTACTTC. Translating gives CASSSSWTPYEQYF.

This clonotype was observed a few times. The CDR3 coding sequence is TGTGCCAGCAACGGGAGAACCTACGAGCAGTACTTC. Its protein product is CASNGRTYEQYF. The chain couples TRBV28 to TRBJ2-7, with a tentative D call TRBD2 (6 bases). Germline CDR1 is MDHEN and CDR2 is SYDVKM. With 7 bases removed from V and 2 bases from J, the gap between germline ends came to 9 bases. The CDR3 has 12 residues.

The chain joins TRBV29-1 to TRBJ2-7; 8 bases fit TRBD1. CDR1 is SQVTM, CDR2 ANQGSEA, per germline. The junction had 17 bases not matched to a gene; V was cut back by 6 bases and J by 7 bases. The CDR3 has 15 residues. CDR3 protein: CSVAGGEDRAWEQYF. DNA for the CDR3: TGCAGCGTCGCCGGCGGGGAGGACAGGGCCTGGGAGCAGTACTTC.

This clonotype was picked up a small number of times. The rearrangement links TRBV29-1 to TRBJ1-2; 10 nucleotides align to TRBD1. V was clipped by 7 bases and J by 8 bases; unmatched bases: 7. This CDR3 region has 12 residues. Germline assignment: CDR1 SQVTM and CDR2 ANQGSEA. The CDR3 DNA sequence: TGCAGCGGCCAGACAGGGGGCGAGGGCTACACCTTC. As protein: CSGQTGGEGYTF.

This clonotype was picked up a small number of times. The CDR3 protein is CASSSLGLREKLFF. The CDR3 bases are TGTGCCAGCAGCTCCCTAGGGCTTCGTGAAAAACTGTTTTTT. The chain uses TRBV13 and TRBJ1-4; D is unresolved. V was pared by 4 bases and J by 7 bases, with 13 bases between. Germline V CDR1 and CDR2: PRHDT, FYEKMQ (reference sequence). This CDR3 comprises 14 residues. Together with reference TRBV13 and TRBJ1-4, the CDR3 gives the full variable domain: AAGVIQSPRHLIKEKRETATLKCYPIPRHDTVYWYQQGPGQDPQFLISFYEKMQSDKGSIPDRFSAQQFSDYHSELNMSSLELGDSALYFCASSSLGLREKLFFGSGTQLSVL.

In its sample, this clonotype was seen a few times. The germline gene is not matched at one end of the junction; a read error may be the cause. The chain joins TRBV14 to TRBJ2-5; D is unresolved. The CDR3 is 14 residues long. CDR1 is SGHDN, CDR2 FVKESK, per germline. Here the CDR3 DNA reads TGTACCAGCAGCCAAGTCGGTGCGGAAGAGACCCAGTACTTC. Translating gives CTSSQVGAEETQYF.

This clonotype was found once. Its ends do not fully match the called genes, so a read error is possible. The chain is built from TRBV20-1 and TRBJ2-7; 7 nucleotides match TRBD2. The CDR3 has 16 residues. Germline V lookup: CDR1 DFQATT, CDR2 SNEGSKA (reference sequence). CDR3 loop: CSAAPGSGDNNYEHYF. As DNA, the CDR3 is TGCAGTGCAGCCCCGGGGAGCGGGGATAATAATTACGAGCATTACTTC.

The chain combines TRBV9 with TRBJ1-1; TRBD1 might be the D (5 bases). The V and J ends lost 1 base and 0 bases respectively, with 19 bases between them. The CDR3 has 18 amino acids. CDR1 and CDR2 from the germline V gene are SGDLS and YYNGEE. Written as DNA, the CDR3 is TGTGCCAGCAGCGTACACGAGACAGAGCCCACACTGAACACTGAAGCTTTCTTT. This sequence encodes CASSVHETEPTLNTEAFF.

This clonotype appeared a few times. The chain links TRBV29-1 to TRBJ2-7; D gene ambiguous. Germline CDR1 SQVTM, CDR2 ANQGSEA. With 4 bases removed from V and 7 bases from J, the gap between germline ends came to 17 bases. CDR3 length: 13 amino acids. Here the CDR3 DNA reads TGCAGCGTTGGGCTCCTATATGTCGGTGAGCAGTACTTC. Encoded protein: CSVGLLYVGEQYF.

The chain couples TRBV29-1 to TRBJ2-2; D is ambiguous. V shed 3 bases and J shed 6 bases, with 17 bases lying between them. The CDR3 sequence is 15 residues long. Germline V gene sequence: CDR1 SQVTM, CDR2 ANQGSEA. CDR3 sequence (DNA): TGCAGCGTTGAGTCGCAGGACCTCGTGGCCGGGGAGCTGTTTTTT. Residues: CSVESQDLVAGELFF.

The chain links TRBV9 to TRBJ2-1, with D perhaps matching TRBD1 or TRBD2 (5 bases each). The CDR3 covers 16 residues. With 0 bases removed from V and 2 bases from J, the gap between germline ends came to 12 bases. From germline, CDR1 is SGDLS and CDR2 YYNGEE. The CDR3 sequence is CASSVATQGAYNEQFF. The CDR3 region has the DNA TGTGCCAGCAGCGTAGCTACCCAGGGAGCCTACAATGAGCAGTTCTTC.

This clonotype appeared a few times. This chain connects TRBV4-2 to TRBJ1-5; D is uncertain. Germline V gene sequence: CDR1 LGHNA, CDR2 YNFKEQ. The CDR3 sequence is 13 residues long. V lost 0 bases and J lost 6, with 6 bases in between. CDR3 DNA sequence: TGTGCCAGCAGCCAAGATCATGTTCAGCCCCAGCATTTT. This codes for CASSQDHVQPQHF.

This clonotype was recorded a few times. This rearrangement joins TRBV27 to TRBJ2-5, with 7 bases matching TRBD1. This CDR3 is 14 amino acids long. Per the germline V gene, CDR1 is MNHEY and CDR2 is SMNVEV (reference sequence). Unmatched junction bases numbered 8, after V lost 3 bases and J lost 7 bases. CDR3 sequence (DNA): TGTGCCAGCAGTTTGATGGGACAGACAGGGACCCAGTACTTC. The encoded protein is CASSLMGQTGTQYF.

This clonotype came up a few times. The chain joins TRBV4-3 to TRBJ2-6; no reliable D call. Germline CDR1 reads LGHNA; CDR2 reads YSLEER. The V end lost 1 base, the J end lost 0 bases, and 7 bases lay between the germline ends. CDR3 size: 16 residues. DNA of the CDR3: TGCGCCAGCAGCCAAGTCCCGGACTCTGGGGCCAACGTCCTGACTTTC. It encodes CASSQVPDSGANVLTF.

The chain uses TRBV6-2 or TRBV6-3 and TRBJ1-1, with D possibly matching TRBD1 (5 bases). Germline V gives CDR1 MNHEY, CDR2 SVGEGT. Trimming cost V 6 bases and J 11 bases, with 16 bases left between them. The CDR3 runs 12 residues. The CDR3 coding sequence is TGTGCCAGCAGGCCCGACAGATTGAGGGCTTTCTTT. Protein: CASRPDRLRAFF.

This rearrangement joins TRBV12-3 or TRBV12-4 to TRBJ2-5; D call uncertain. The V and J ends lost 5 bases and 1 base respectively, with 11 bases between them. This CDR3 has 14 residues. The CDR3 sequence is CASSKDAAQETQYF. DNA of the CDR3: TGTGCCAGCAGTAAGGATGCGGCCCAAGAGACCCAGTACTTC.

The rearrangement uses TRBV7-2 and TRBJ2-3, with 9 bases that match TRBD2. V shed 2 bases, J shed 5 bases, and the junction held 5 bases outside the gene matches. Germline-derived CDR1 and CDR2 are SGHTA and FQGNSA. The CDR3 is 15 residues long. For the CDR3, the DNA is TGTGCCAGCAGCTTAAGGGGGCGGGGGGGAGATACGCAGTATTTT. Residues: CASSLRGRGGDTQYF.

This clonotype came up many times. The chain employs TRBV29-1 and TRBJ1-1; TRBD1 aligns across 8 bases. This CDR3 has 13 amino acids. Trimming removed 7 bases from V and 1 base from J; junction bases left unmatched: 5. Per germline, CDR1 SQVTM and CDR2 ANQGSEA. CDR3 DNA: TGCAGCGGACAGGGGCCGGGGAACACTGAAGCTTTCTTT. Translation: CSGQGPGNTEAFF.

This chain links TRBV3-1 with TRBJ1-2; possibly TRBD1 for D (6 bases). Trimming took off 2 bases at V and 0 bases at J, with 16 bases between the two ends. From germline, CDR1 is LGHDT and CDR2 YNNKEL (reference sequence). This CDR3 has 17 amino acids. CDR3 nucleotide sequence: TGTGCCAGCAGCCAAACCCTCGGACAGTTCCCTAACTATGGCTACACCTTC. The encoded protein is CASSQTLGQFPNYGYTF.

This clonotype was found a few times. The V and J genes are TRBV12-3 or TRBV12-4 and TRBJ2-4; 9 nucleotides align to TRBD1. The J segment lost 3 bases and the V segment lost 3 bases, leaving 6 bases of the junction unmatched. The CDR3 is made up of 16 amino acids. CDR3 nucleotide sequence: TGTGCCAGCAGTTTCCGGACAGGGGATGGCAAAAACATTCAGTACTTC. Translating gives CASSFRTGDGKNIQYF.

The sample holds a few counts of this clonotype. The chain combines TRBV4-3 with TRBJ2-5; the D gene is possibly TRBD1 (6 bases). With the DNA end fitting TRBJ2-1 better, the J assignment may be wrong. Germline V gene data show CDR1 as LGHNA and CDR2 as YSLEER. The CDR3 sequence is 16 residues long. CDR3 sequence: CASSQVHRELYNEQFF. The CDR3 DNA sequence: TGCGCCAGCAGCCAAGTCCACAGGGAACTCTACAATGAGCAGTTCTTC.

This chain's CDR3 is CASSLPSAGANVLTF. The CDR3 DNA sequence: TGTGCCAGCAGTTTACCTTCAGCGGGGGCCAACGTCCTGACTTTC. J is TRBJ2-6 and V is TRBV28; D remains unclear. The germline V gene has CDR1 MDHEN and CDR2 SYDVKM. The CDR3 loop spans 15 amino acids. V was cut by 2 bases and J by 4 bases, with 9 bases left in between.

This rearrangement joins TRBV4-2 to TRBJ2-5; D is undetermined. The J call may be faulty, since TRBJ2-7 better matches the DNA end. The CDR3 is 13 amino acids. Per the germline V gene, CDR1 is LGHNA and CDR2 is YNFKEQ. This CDR3 reads CASSQDYGYEQYF. For the CDR3, the DNA is TGTGCCAGCAGCCAAGATTACGGGTACGAGCAGTACTTC.

This clonotype was counted ten times or more. The chain has TRBV19 and TRBJ2-7, with 10 bases matching TRBD2. The CDR3 length is 17 residues. Germline CDR1 is LNHDA and CDR2 is SQIVND (reference sequence). The V and J ends lost 6 bases and 3 bases, in that order; junction bases with no gene match: 14. CDR3: CASSTNLAGAILYEQYF. In DNA, the CDR3 is TGTGCCAGTAGCACCAACCTAGCGGGAGCCATCCTCTACGAGCAGTACTTC.

The chain recombines TRBV20-1 with TRBJ2-1; tentative D call: TRBD2 (7 bases). CDR3 length: 15 residues. Looked up from germline, CDR1 is DFQATT and CDR2 is SNEGSKA (reference sequence). The V end was cut by 6 bases, the J end by 0 bases, with 15 bases between. CDR3 DNA sequence: TGCAGTGCCCAGAGGGGGGGGAGCTCCTACAATGAGCAGTTCTTC. Protein: CSAQRGGSSYNEQFF.